A single sample gave rise to the 8 T cell receptor beta chains below, sequenced in a study of shared clonotypes between healthy human individuals. Produced via immunoSEQ multiplex PCR; TCRdb's table is partial and in-frame only. The sample holds 400,000 to 500,000 clones; 65% to 80% are singletons and the top ten take less than 15%. The sample was PBMCs. Source of these receptors: a woman in her thirties or forties in good health. Some clones in this sample may be carry-over from other donors' samples.

The chain has TRBV28 and TRBJ1-2; D unresolved. In germline, CDR1 is MDHEN, CDR2 SYDVKM. The length of the CDR3 is 12 residues. Trimming took 5 bases from V and 6 from J, leaving 10 bases between them. CDR3 amino acids: CASSLRAHGYTF. The DNA of the CDR3 is TGTGCCAGCAGTCTAAGGGCTCATGGCTACACCTTC.

The gene calls are TRBV5-6 and TRBJ2-7, with D tentatively TRBD1 (5 bases). V dropped 0 bases and J dropped 4 bases, with 20 bases sitting between them. CDR1 is SGHDT, CDR2 YYEEEE, per germline. CDR3 length: 17 residues. The CDR3 loop is CASSLGAGPSGLYEQYF. CDR3 DNA: TGTGCCAGCAGCTTGGGTGCAGGGCCCTCAGGGTTGTACGAGCAGTACTTC.

This clone was detected only once. This chain joins TRBV5-4 and TRBJ2-7; 8 nucleotides agree with TRBD1. There are 14 residues in the CDR3. Trimming removed 3 bases from V and 3 bases from J; junction bases left unmatched: 5. The germline CDR1 and CDR2 sequences are SGHNT and YYREEE (reference sequence). DNA of the CDR3: TGTGCCAGCAGCTGGGGGACAGGACTCTACGAGCAGTACTTC. This sequence encodes CASSWGTGLYEQYF. The whole variable domain, filled in from reference TRBV5-4 and TRBJ2-7, reads ETGVTQSPTHLIKTRGQQVTLRCSSQSGHNTVSWYQQALGQGPQFIFQYYREEENGRGNFPPRFSGLQFPNYSSELNVNALELDDSALYLCASSWGTGLYEQYFGPGTRLTVT.

The chain recombines TRBV4-1 with TRBJ2-3; TRBD1 matches at 8 bases. The CDR3 extends over 18 amino acids. Trimming cost V 0 bases and J 1 base; bases outside gene matches: 9. The germline V gene encodes CDR1 MGHRA and CDR2 YSYEKL. The CDR3 sequence is CASSQDVAPGGGTDTQYF. The DNA of the CDR3 is TGCGCCAGCAGCCAAGATGTAGCGCCAGGGGGCGGCACAGATACGCAGTATTTT.

The count of this clone is one. The rearrangement links TRBV5-1 to TRBJ2-3, with TRBD2 matching over 9 bases. CDR3 length: 16 residues. Germline assignment: CDR1 SGHRS and CDR2 YFSETQ. The J segment lost 3 bases and the V segment lost 6 bases, leaving 11 bases of the junction unmatched. CDR3 protein: CASTSRGRDVTDTQYF. DNA for the CDR3: TGCGCCAGCACCTCCCGCGGGAGGGACGTGACAGATACGCAGTATTTT.

V usage is TRBV7-9 and J usage is TRBJ2-3, with D unclear. V was cut by 2 bases and J by 4 bases, with 7 bases left in between. The CDR3 totals 13 residues. The germline CDR1 and CDR2 sequences are SEHNR and FQNEAQ (reference sequence). As DNA, the CDR3 is TGTGCCAGCAGCTTAAGCGTGGCAGATACGCAGTATTTT. It specifies CASSLSVADTQYF.

This clone was seen only once. V usage is TRBV4-3 and J usage is TRBJ2-3; no clear D. With 0 bases removed from V and 5 bases from J, the gap between germline ends came to 15 bases. This CDR3 is built from 16 residues. Germline values: CDR1 LGHNA, CDR2 YSLEER. The CDR3 protein is CASSQDWSGAGDTQYF. The CDR3 DNA sequence: TGCGCCAGCAGCCAAGATTGGAGTGGTGCAGGAGATACGCAGTATTTT.

This rearrangement joins TRBV29-1 to TRBJ1-4; D remains unclear. Trimming removed 7 bases from V and 5 bases from J, with 8 bases in between. The CDR3 loop spans 11 amino acids. Germline CDR1 is SQVTM and CDR2 is ANQGSEA. Here the CDR3 DNA reads TGCAGCGCGTGGCAGAATGAAAAACTGTTTTTT. Translating gives CSAWQNEKLFF.